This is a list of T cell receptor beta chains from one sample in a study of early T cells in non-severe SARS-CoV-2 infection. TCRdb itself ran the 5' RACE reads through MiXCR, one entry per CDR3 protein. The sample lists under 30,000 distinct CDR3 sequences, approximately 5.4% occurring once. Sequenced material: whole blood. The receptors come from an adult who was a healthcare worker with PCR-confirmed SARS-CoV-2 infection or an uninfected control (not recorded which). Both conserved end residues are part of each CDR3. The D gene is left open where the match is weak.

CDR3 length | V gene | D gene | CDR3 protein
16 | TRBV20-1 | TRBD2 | CSARGITSGTRETQYF
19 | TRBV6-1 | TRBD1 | CASSLKPAGQGTLNTEAFF
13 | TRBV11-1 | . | CASSRDEYYEQYF
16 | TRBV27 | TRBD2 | CASSLAGTSGPGELFF
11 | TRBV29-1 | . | CSVDELSTQYF
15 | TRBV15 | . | CATSRPYGNGRELFF
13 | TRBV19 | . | CASSIRDLDTQYF
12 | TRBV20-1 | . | CSAWGLSNEQFF
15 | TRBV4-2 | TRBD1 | CASSLGTGRNYGYTF
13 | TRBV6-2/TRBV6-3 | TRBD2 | CASGLAGGNEQFF
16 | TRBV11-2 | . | CASSLVLWGRADTQYF
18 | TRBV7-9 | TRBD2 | CASSLGDGLAGLYNEQFF
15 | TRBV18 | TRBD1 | CASSLDRGRDNEQFF